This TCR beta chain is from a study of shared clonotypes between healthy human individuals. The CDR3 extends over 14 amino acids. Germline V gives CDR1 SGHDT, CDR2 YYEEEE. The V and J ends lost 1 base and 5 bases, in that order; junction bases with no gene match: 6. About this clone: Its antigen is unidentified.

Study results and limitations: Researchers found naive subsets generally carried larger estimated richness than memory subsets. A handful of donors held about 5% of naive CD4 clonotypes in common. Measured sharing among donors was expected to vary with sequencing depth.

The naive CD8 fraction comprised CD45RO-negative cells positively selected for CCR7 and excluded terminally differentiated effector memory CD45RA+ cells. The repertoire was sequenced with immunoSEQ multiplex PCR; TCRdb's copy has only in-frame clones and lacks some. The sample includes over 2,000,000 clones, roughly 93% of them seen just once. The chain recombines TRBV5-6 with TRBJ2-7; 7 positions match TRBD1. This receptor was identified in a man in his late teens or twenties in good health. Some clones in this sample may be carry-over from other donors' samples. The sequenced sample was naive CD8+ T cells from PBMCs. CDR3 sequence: CASSLSGTEHEQYF. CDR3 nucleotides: TGTGCCAGCAGCTTGTCCGGGACAGAACACGAGCAGTACTTC.